The 20 T cell receptor beta chains in this list originate from one sample, sequenced in a study of blood T cell repertoires in COVID-19. Repertoires were generated with immunoSEQ multiplex PCR, while TCRdb's copy carries only in-frame clones and drops some. The data hold under 200,000 clones, with around three quarters observed a single time. Sequencing was performed on peripheral blood. These receptors came from a man between 65 and 85 years old with active or convalescent COVID-19.

The table lists this clone with a few counts. The chain links TRBV5-8 to TRBJ1-2; perhaps TRBD1 as D (6 bases). The germline V and J ends were trimmed by 0 bases and 6 bases, with 9 bases remaining between them. Germline V gives CDR1 SGHTS, CDR2 YDEGEE. This CDR3 spans 13 amino acids. The CDR3 protein is CASSLDRVNGYTF. The CDR3 DNA is TGTGCCAGCAGCTTGGACAGGGTAAATGGCTACACCTTC.

The V and J genes are TRBV9 and TRBJ2-1, with D possibly matching TRBD2 (5 bases). V lost 0 bases and J lost 3, with 10 bases in between. The CDR3 has 15 amino acids. The germline CDR1 and CDR2 sequences are SGDLS and YYNGEE. Here the CDR3 DNA reads TGTGCCAGCAGCGTAGTAGGACTCAGCTACAATGAGCAGTTCTTC. Translated, it gives CASSVVGLSYNEQFF.

J is TRBJ1-6 and V is TRBV10-1; D remains ambiguous. Trimming pared 3 bases from V and 0 bases from J, leaving 12 bases between. CDR3 size: 17 residues. Germline CDR1 reads WNHNN; CDR2 reads SYGVQD (reference sequence). CDR3: CASSENVGSSYNSPLHF. The CDR3 DNA reads TGCGCCAGCAGTGAAAACGTAGGGAGCTCCTATAATTCACCCCTCCACTTT.

Notes on this clone: One junction end disagrees with the germline gene, perhaps due to a read error. The rearrangement joins TRBV5-8 to TRBJ2-7; D gene uncertain. The CDR3 spans 9 residues. Looked up from germline, CDR1 is SGHTS and CDR2 is YDEGEE. CDR3 protein: CASSLLANF. In DNA form, the CDR3 reads TGTGCCAGCAGCTTGTTGGCCAACTTC.

The CDR3 DNA is TGTGCCAGCTCACCACAGGACAGGGACAATGAGCAGTTCTTC. Its translation: CASSPQDRDNEQFF. The chain uses TRBV18 and TRBJ2-1, with 8 bases fitting TRBD1. V dropped 1 base and J dropped 5; count of bases not matched to a gene: 1. CDR1 is KGHSH and CDR2 is LQKENI in the germline V gene. The CDR3 is 14 amino acids.

This clone was counted only a few times. CDR3 region: CASSPPGSGRLYEQYF. The CDR3, as DNA: TGTGCCAGCTCACCACCGGGTAGCGGGAGGCTTTACGAGCAGTACTTC. V usage is TRBV18 and J usage is TRBJ2-7; 10 positions match TRBD2. Per the germline V gene, CDR1 is KGHSH and CDR2 is LQKENI. CDR3 length: 16 amino acids. The junction had 6 bases not matched to a gene; V was cut back by 0 bases and J by 4 bases.

The CDR3 nucleotides read TGTGCCAGCAGTGAAAGTGGCCCGAACGAGCAGTACTTC. Translated: CASSESGPNEQYF. This chain uses TRBV6-1 with TRBJ2-7; D unresolved. Germline V gene lookup returns CDR1 MNHNS and CDR2 SASEGT. CDR3 length: 13 amino acids. Trimming removed 2 bases at V and 5 bases at J, with 10 bases between.

The chain uses TRBV6-6 and TRBJ1-1; D is ambiguous. The germline CDR1 and CDR2 sequences are MNHNY and SVGAGI (reference sequence). Trimming took 5 bases from V and 4 from J, leaving 11 bases between them. The CDR3 consists of 13 residues. The chain's CDR3 is CASSRYVGTEAFF. As DNA, the CDR3 is TGTGCCAGCAGTCGCTACGTTGGCACTGAAGCTTTCTTT.

The chain employs TRBV6-5 and TRBJ2-5; 7 nucleotides match TRBD2. Germline CDR1 and CDR2: MNHEY and SVGAGI. J lost 4 bases, V lost 9 bases, and 2 bases had no gene match. The CDR3 has 11 amino acids. In nucleotides, the CDR3 is TGTGCCAGTGGGGGGGGAGAGACCCAGTACTTC. Its protein is CASGGGETQYF.

This chain joins TRBV10-3 and TRBJ2-1, with 9 positions matching TRBD1. Germline CDR1 ENHRY, CDR2 SYGVKD. The CDR3 consists of 16 residues. V was pared by 10 bases and J by 3 bases, with 13 bases of the junction left unmatched. CDR3: CATTKNQDRGYNEQFF. For the CDR3, the DNA is TGTGCCACAACAAAAAATCAGGACAGGGGCTACAATGAGCAGTTCTTC.

A few counts support this clone. The J gene is TRBJ2-7, the V gene TRBV28; D is ambiguous. The V gene's germline CDR1 is MDHEN and CDR2 SYDVKM. Trimming stripped 5 bases from V and 2 bases from J, with 10 bases between. The CDR3 spans 13 residues. CDR3: CASSPPGAYEQYF. CDR3 in DNA: TGTGCCAGCAGTCCCCCCGGTGCCTACGAGCAGTACTTC.

V is TRBV28 and J is TRBJ2-3; TRBD1 agrees at 12 bases. The CDR3 length is 15 residues. Germline V gene lookup returns CDR1 MDHEN and CDR2 SYDVKM. V lost 5 bases, J lost 7 bases, and 7 bases stayed unmatched. CDR3 DNA: TGTGCCAGCAGTCCCGGGACAGGGGGCTCATATACGCAGTATTTT. Protein: CASSPGTGGSYTQYF.

The chain joins TRBV27 to TRBJ2-7, with 12 positions matching TRBD2. CDR1 and CDR2 (germline): MNHEY, SMNVEV (reference sequence). J lost 6 bases, V lost 5 bases, and 8 bases had no gene match. This CDR3 has 15 amino acids. CDR3 in amino acids: CASSPLAGGPLEQYF. The CDR3 DNA is TGTGCCAGCAGTCCCCTAGCGGGAGGGCCGCTCGAGCAGTACTTC.

The chain links TRBV6-2 or TRBV6-3 to TRBJ2-3; D ambiguous. CDR3 length equals 12 residues. V gave up 2 bases and J gave up 7 bases, with 7 bases separating them. CDR1 MNHEY and CDR2 SVGEGT come from the germline V gene. This CDR3 is CASSYLFYTQYF. The CDR3 DNA is TGTGCCAGCAGTTACCTCTTCTATACGCAGTATTTT.

The chain joins TRBV3-1 (or the pseudogene TRBV3-2) to TRBJ1-1; 8 nucleotides align to TRBD1. The ends lost 0 bases at V and 8 bases at J; junction bases unmatched: 5. This CDR3 has 14 amino acids. Per germline, CDR1 LGHDT and CDR2 YNNKEL (reference sequence). The CDR3 DNA follows: TGTGCCAGCAGCCAAGAAGTGACAGGGGCCGAAGCTTTCTTT. It codes for CASSQEVTGAEAFF.

This clone was seen more than once but under ten times. This sequence joins TRBV24-1 and TRBJ1-5, with a possible D match to TRBD1 (6 bases). This CDR3 spans 13 amino acids. Looked up from germline, CDR1 is KGHDR and CDR2 is SFDVKD. V was pared by 4 bases and J by 4 bases, with 7 bases between. CDR3 sequence reads: CATSETGNQPQHF. DNA of the CDR3: TGTGCCACCAGTGAAACAGGGAATCAGCCCCAGCATTTT.

The chain links TRBV18 to TRBJ1-5; D remains unclear. The V gene's germline CDR1 is KGHSH and CDR2 LQKENI. The CDR3 loop spans 13 amino acids. Deletions cut 4 bases from V and 5 bases from J, with 9 bases between. CDR3 coding DNA: TGTGCCAGCTCACAAACGAGCGATCAGCCCCAGCATTTT. Protein: CASSQTSDQPQHF.

The chain uses TRBV15 and TRBJ1-5, with 7 bases identical to TRBD1. V gave up 3 bases and J gave up 1 base; unmatched junction bases: 3. The V gene's germline CDR1 is LNHNV and CDR2 YYDKDF (reference sequence). CDR3 length equals 15 residues. The CDR3 region has the DNA TGTGCCACCAGCAGCGGGACAGCGAGCAATCAGCCCCAGCATTTT. This sequence encodes CATSSGTASNQPQHF. Together with reference TRBV15 and TRBJ1-5, the CDR3 gives the full variable domain: DAMVIQNPRYQVTQFGKPVTLSCSQTLNHNVMYWYQQKSSQAPKLLFHYYDKDFNNEADTPDNFQSRRPNTSFCFLDIRSPGLGDTAMYLCATSSGTASNQPQHFGDGTRLSIL.

This chain connects TRBV5-5 to TRBJ2-3; D is uncertain. Germline V gene lookup returns CDR1 SGHKS and CDR2 YYEKEE (reference sequence). The CDR3 has 15 residues. Trimming left V 4 bases short and J 2 bases short, with 14 bases between. In DNA, the CDR3 is TGTGCCAGCAGCACAGACGCCCCGCTCACAGATACGCAGTATTTT. Protein product: CASSTDAPLTDTQYF.

The V call is TRBV18, the J call TRBJ2-7; D gene uncertain. The CDR3 is 13 amino acids. Germline V lookup: CDR1 KGHSH, CDR2 LQKENI. V was shortened by 3 bases and J by 7 bases, with 13 bases between the two germline ends. The CDR3: CASSPLESGEQYF. CDR3 DNA: TGTGCCAGCTCACCTCTGGAGAGTGGGGAGCAGTACTTC.